This is a list of T cell receptor beta chains from one sample in a study of blood T cells in healthy people across ages. TCRdb passed the 5' RACE reads through MiXCR, listing each CDR3 protein once. Counted here are some 690,000 distinct CDR3 sequences, about a fifth occurring once; the ten biggest clones make up around 22%. The material sequenced was blood. The receptors stem from a man between 70 and 80 years old in good health. Each CDR3 is given with its conserved first and last residue. Fields, in order: J gene, D gene, V gene, clone size, CDR3 DNA, CDR3 protein. The D gene is left open where the match is weak. A clone size is listed for some rows: how often the clone was seen (once, few, many), or a class if it is expanded.

j_call: TRBJ2-7
d_call: TRBD2
v_call: TRBV20-1
clone_size: .
cdr3_nt: TGCAGTGCTAGAGATCGACTCTTAGCGGGAGGGTACTACGAGCAGTACTTC
cdr3_aa: CSARDRLLAGGYYEQYF

j_call: TRBJ2-5
d_call: TRBD2
v_call: TRBV6-5
clone_size: .
cdr3_nt: TGTGCCAGCAGTTACTCGCCGCGACTAGCGGGAAGCATGACCCAGTACTTC
cdr3_aa: CASSYSPRLAGSMTQYF

j_call: TRBJ1-4
d_call: .
v_call: TRBV15
clone_size: .
cdr3_nt: TGTGCCACCAGCAGGGAGCTATTAGATAGAGCTAATGAAAAACTGTTTTTT
cdr3_aa: CATSRELLDRANEKLFF

j_call: TRBJ2-1
d_call: .
v_call: TRBV7-7
clone_size: .
cdr3_nt: TGTGCCAGCAGCTTAGGGACCTTGAGTGAGCAGTTCTTC
cdr3_aa: CASSLGTLSEQFF

j_call: TRBJ2-5
d_call: TRBD1
v_call: TRBV5-1
clone_size: .
cdr3_nt: TGCGCCAGCGGGACAGGGGGTTTGGAAGAGACCCAGTACTTC
cdr3_aa: CASGTGGLEETQYF

j_call: TRBJ2-3
d_call: .
v_call: TRBV2
clone_size: .
cdr3_nt: TGTGCCAGCATAGGGCCATCCGGGACCCCGTTT
cdr3_aa: CASIGPSGTPF

j_call: TRBJ2-2
d_call: .
v_call: TRBV11-2
clone_size: .
cdr3_nt: TGTGCCAGCAGCCACACGAACACCGGGGAGCTGTTTTTT
cdr3_aa: CASSHTNTGELFF

j_call: TRBJ1-5
d_call: TRBD1
v_call: TRBV20-1
clone_size: few
cdr3_nt: TGCAGTGCCAGGACAGGATTGAATCAGCCCCAGCATTTT
cdr3_aa: CSARTGLNQPQHF

j_call: TRBJ2-1
d_call: .
v_call: TRBV11-2
clone_size: .
cdr3_nt: TGTGCCAGCAGCTTAGATCATTCGGGGCCCGAGCAGTTCTTC
cdr3_aa: CASSLDHSGPEQFF

j_call: TRBJ2-5
d_call: .
v_call: TRBV10-1
clone_size: .
cdr3_nt: TGCGCCAGCAAGGAAGGGGAACAAGAGACCCAGTACTTC
cdr3_aa: CASKEGEQETQYF

j_call: TRBJ2-7
d_call: TRBD1
v_call: TRBV28
clone_size: .
cdr3_nt: TGTGCCAGCAGTTTAGCCGACAGGGGGATATCCTACGAGCAGTACTTC
cdr3_aa: CASSLADRGISYEQYF

j_call: TRBJ2-3
d_call: .
v_call: TRBV19
clone_size: .
cdr3_nt: TGTGCCAGTAGACCTACGACGGACAGCACAGATACGCAGTATTTT
cdr3_aa: CASRPTTDSTDTQYF

j_call: TRBJ2-4
d_call: .
v_call: TRBV6-6
clone_size: .
cdr3_nt: TGTGCCAGCAGTTATGGGTTCCTAGCCAAAAACATTCAGTACTTC
cdr3_aa: CASSYGFLAKNIQYF

j_call: TRBJ1-2
d_call: TRBD1
v_call: TRBV29-1
clone_size: .
cdr3_nt: TGCAGCGTCGAGGACAGGAGTGATGGCTACACCTTC
cdr3_aa: CSVEDRSDGYTF

j_call: TRBJ2-7
d_call: .
v_call: TRBV29-1
clone_size: few
cdr3_nt: TGCAGCGTTCCAGCCTCCTACGAGCAGTACTTC
cdr3_aa: CSVPASYEQYF

j_call: TRBJ2-5
d_call: .
v_call: TRBV6-1
clone_size: few
cdr3_nt: TGTGCCAGCAGTGAAGCGCTCCAGGGCCAAGAGACCCAGTACTTC
cdr3_aa: CASSEALQGQETQYF

j_call: TRBJ2-5
d_call: .
v_call: TRBV6-5
clone_size: .
cdr3_nt: TGTGCCAGCAGTCTGGACAAGGCGCGGTGGGAGACCCAGTACTTC
cdr3_aa: CASSLDKARWETQYF

j_call: TRBJ2-5
d_call: .
v_call: TRBV7-2
clone_size: .
cdr3_nt: TGTGCCAGCACCCAATCCGGTCGTGGCGAGACCCAGTACTTC
cdr3_aa: CASTQSGRGETQYF

j_call: TRBJ2-1
d_call: .
v_call: TRBV29-1
clone_size: .
cdr3_nt: TGCAGCGTTGAAGTCCTGCGGAGGGATCACAATGAGCAGTTCTTC
cdr3_aa: CSVEVLRRDHNEQFF

j_call: TRBJ1-1
d_call: TRBD1
v_call: TRBV6-5
clone_size: .
cdr3_nt: TGTGCCAGCAGGCGGGACAGGGGTTACACTGAAGCTTTCTTT
cdr3_aa: CASRRDRGYTEAFF

j_call: TRBJ2-7
d_call: .
v_call: TRBV29-1
clone_size: few
cdr3_nt: TGCAGCGTTGAAGAAGTGGGCGGAACCTACGAGCAGTACTTC
cdr3_aa: CSVEEVGGTYEQYF

j_call: TRBJ2-5
d_call: TRBD2
v_call: TRBV18
clone_size: few
cdr3_nt: TGTGCCAGCTCACCAGTTCAAGGGAGGGAAGAGACCCAGTACTTC
cdr3_aa: CASSPVQGREETQYF

j_call: TRBJ2-7
d_call: .
v_call: TRBV3-1
clone_size: many
cdr3_nt: TGTGCCAGCAGCCTATTACAGTACGAGCAGTACTTC
cdr3_aa: CASSLLQYEQYF

j_call: TRBJ1-5
d_call: TRBD1
v_call: TRBV6-2/TRBV6-3
clone_size: .
cdr3_nt: TGTGCCAGCAAGAAGGGACAGGGGGAGCGTCAGCCCCAGCATTTT
cdr3_aa: CASKKGQGERQPQHF

j_call: TRBJ2-6
d_call: .
v_call: TRBV28
clone_size: few
cdr3_nt: TGTGCCAGCAGTTTATCCCTGGCGGGGGCCAACGTCCTGACTTTC
cdr3_aa: CASSLSLAGANVLTF

j_call: TRBJ2-5
d_call: .
v_call: TRBV6-6
clone_size: .
cdr3_nt: TGTGCCAGCACCCCTCCCCTAGGGAGTGAGACCCAGTACTTC
cdr3_aa: CASTPPLGSETQYF

j_call: TRBJ2-4
d_call: TRBD1
v_call: TRBV29-1
clone_size: .
cdr3_nt: TGCAGCGCCAGTTCCGGGACAGGGGGCATTCAGTACTTC
cdr3_aa: CSASSGTGGIQYF

j_call: TRBJ2-1
d_call: .
v_call: TRBV5-1
clone_size: few
cdr3_nt: TGCGCCAGCAGCTTGGCCTCCGGCAGGGCTGTCGATGAGCAGTTCTTC
cdr3_aa: CASSLASGRAVDEQFF

j_call: TRBJ2-6
d_call: .
v_call: TRBV6-1
clone_size: many
cdr3_nt: TGTGCCAGCAGTGAAGCAGGGGGGGCCAACGTCCTGACTTTC
cdr3_aa: CASSEAGGANVLTF

j_call: TRBJ2-5
d_call: TRBD2
v_call: TRBV6-5
clone_size: few
cdr3_nt: TGTGCCAGCAGTAGGGGACCGGGGAGGGGAGAGACCCAGTACTTC
cdr3_aa: CASSRGPGRGETQYF

j_call: TRBJ2-1
d_call: TRBD2
v_call: TRBV14
clone_size: .
cdr3_nt: TGTGCCAGCAGCCAAGGACGACTAGCGGGGGGGCTCGACTATGCGAGCTCCTACAATGAGCAGTTCTTC
cdr3_aa: CASSQGRLAGGLDYASSYNEQFF

j_call: TRBJ1-3
d_call: .
v_call: TRBV7-9
clone_size: .
cdr3_nt: TGTGCCAGCAGCCGAATGGGGAACACCATATATTTT
cdr3_aa: CASSRMGNTIYF

j_call: TRBJ1-2
d_call: TRBD1
v_call: TRBV6-2/TRBV6-3
clone_size: few
cdr3_nt: TGTGCCAGCAGTTTCGGGACAGTCTATGGCTACTCCTTC
cdr3_aa: CASSFGTVYGYSF

j_call: TRBJ1-1
d_call: TRBD1
v_call: TRBV7-2
clone_size: .
cdr3_nt: TGTGCCAGCAGCTGGGGGACAGGGGAGGCTGAAGCTTTCTTT
cdr3_aa: CASSWGTGEAEAFF

j_call: TRBJ1-2
d_call: .
v_call: TRBV20-1
clone_size: few
cdr3_nt: TGCAGTGCTAGCCAGTCAGGGCGTGGCTACACCTTC
cdr3_aa: CSASQSGRGYTF

j_call: TRBJ1-4
d_call: .
v_call: TRBV27
clone_size: few
cdr3_nt: TGTGCCAGCAGCTTAGTGCGGGCCGTGGGAAATGAAAAACTGTTTTTT
cdr3_aa: CASSLVRAVGNEKLFF

j_call: TRBJ2-3
d_call: TRBD2
v_call: TRBV7-3
clone_size: .
cdr3_nt: TGTGCCAGCAGCTCCCTTCTTGGCGGGAGGGCCGCAGATACGCAGTATTTT
cdr3_aa: CASSSLLGGRAADTQYF

j_call: TRBJ1-2
d_call: .
v_call: TRBV4-1
clone_size: .
cdr3_nt: TGCGCCAGCAGCCAAGAGTTAGCCGGCAGTGGCTACACCTTC
cdr3_aa: CASSQELAGSGYTF

j_call: TRBJ1-5
d_call: .
v_call: TRBV7-9
clone_size: few
cdr3_nt: TGTGCCAGCAGCTTAGACAGCAGGACTCCCGGCAATCAGCCCCAGCATTTT
cdr3_aa: CASSLDSRTPGNQPQHF

j_call: TRBJ1-4
d_call: .
v_call: TRBV27
clone_size: .
cdr3_nt: TGTGCCAGCAGGGGGCTAGGGGAAAAACTGTTTTTT
cdr3_aa: CASRGLGEKLFF

j_call: TRBJ1-1
d_call: .
v_call: TRBV29-1
clone_size: .
cdr3_nt: TGCAGCGTTGAGTGGGTAATGGGGGGCACTGAAGCTTTCTTT
cdr3_aa: CSVEWVMGGTEAFF

j_call: TRBJ1-4
d_call: .
v_call: TRBV19
clone_size: .
cdr3_nt: TGTGCCAGTAGTAGGGGTGGTCGGAAACTGTTTTTT
cdr3_aa: CASSRGGRKLFF